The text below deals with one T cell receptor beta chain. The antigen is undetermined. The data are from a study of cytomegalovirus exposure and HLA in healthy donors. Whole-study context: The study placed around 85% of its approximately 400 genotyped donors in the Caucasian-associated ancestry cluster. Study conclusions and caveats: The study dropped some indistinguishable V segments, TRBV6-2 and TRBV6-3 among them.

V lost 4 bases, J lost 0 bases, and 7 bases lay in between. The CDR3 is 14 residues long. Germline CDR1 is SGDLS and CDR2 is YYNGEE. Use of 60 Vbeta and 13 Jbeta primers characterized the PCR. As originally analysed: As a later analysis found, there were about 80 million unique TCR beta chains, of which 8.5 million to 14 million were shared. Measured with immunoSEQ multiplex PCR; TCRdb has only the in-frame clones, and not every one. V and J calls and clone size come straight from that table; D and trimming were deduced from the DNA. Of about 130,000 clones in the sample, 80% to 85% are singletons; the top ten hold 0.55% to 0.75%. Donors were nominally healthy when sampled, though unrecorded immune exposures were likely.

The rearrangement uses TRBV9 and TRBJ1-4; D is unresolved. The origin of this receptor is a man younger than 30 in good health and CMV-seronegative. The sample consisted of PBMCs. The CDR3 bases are TGTGCCAGCAGCCGCGGTGCAACTAATGAAAAACTGTTTTTT. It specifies CASSRGATNEKLFF.